The T cell receptor (beta chain) under discussion was sequenced for a study of shared clonotypes between healthy human individuals. Cells designated naive CD8 were CD45RO-negative and were positively selected for CCR7, with terminally differentiated effector memory CD45RA+ cells excluded. Only in-frame clones appear in the TCRdb table, and some are missing; sequencing was by immunoSEQ multiplex PCR. The table has some 600,000 clones, approximately 96% seen once; the top ten hold less than 0.13%. The CDR3 loop spans 13 amino acids. Trimming shortened V by 8 bases and J by 0 bases, and 8 bases separated the two germline ends. Germline V gives CDR1 MDHEN, CDR2 SYDVKM.

This chain connects TRBV28 to TRBJ2-1; maybe TRBD2 (6 bases). The sample comprised naive CD8+ T cells sorted from blood. The receptor was derived from a woman in her twenties or thirties in good health. CDR3 sequence: CASRGSSYNEQFF. In nucleotides, the CDR3 is TGTGCCAGCCGGGGGAGCTCCTACAATGAGCAGTTCTTC.